Listed here are 23 T cell receptor beta chains from one sample, sequenced in a study of graft-versus-host responses after intestinal transplantation (dated by TCRdb to about 2021). The library was prepared using the immunoSEQ multiplex PCR assay. The source is immuneACCESS, and TCRdb retained only in-frame sequences with V and J called. Part of the clones is not carried over; for the studies checked, unresolved V genes explain less than half of this, and the remainder is unexplained. For this sample the table gives several thousand clones, of which 72% were detected only once. Roughly 37% of the sample rests with the top ten. The sample in question was PBMCs, obtained about 550 days after intestinal transplant. These receptor sequences come from a human patient who received an intestinal transplant, so some T cells may come from the graft donor.

This clone appeared once. The chain uses TRBV6-4 and TRBJ1-5; no definite D call. CDR3 length: 13 residues. CDR1 is MRHNA and CDR2 is SNTAGT in the germline V gene. The V gene lost 2 bases and the J gene lost 2 bases, with 4 bases spanning the gap. CDR3 bases: TGTGCCAGCAGTGACAGGGGCAATCAGCCCCAGCATTTT. This translates into CASSDRGNQPQHF.

The table lists this clone with a few counts. The CDR3 sequence is CATSRDGIQGEKLFF. The CDR3 nucleotides read TGTGCCACCAGCAGAGATGGGATACAGGGGGAAAAACTGTTTTTT. The genes are TRBV15 and TRBJ1-4; 7 nucleotides align to TRBD1. The CDR3 totals 15 residues. J gave up 8 bases and V 0 bases, and 6 bases lay outside the gene matches. Germline CDR1 reads LNHNV; CDR2 reads YYDKDF (reference sequence).

This clone has a handful of counts. The junction and the germline gene differ at one end; a read error may be behind it. Other DNA sequences in this specimen translate into the identical CDR3. The chain combines TRBV5-3 with TRBJ2-7, with D hard to call. TRBV5-3 is an ORF; its function is uncertain. The CDR3 sequence is 14 residues long. CDR3 residues: CASSLRGMDYEQYF. The DNA for the CDR3 is TGTGCCAGCAGCTTGAGAGGAATGGACTACGAGCAGTACTTC.

The gene calls are TRBV5-4 and TRBJ1-1; D ambiguous. This CDR3 has 13 amino acids. Trimming left V 2 bases short and J 0 bases short, with 5 bases between. Germline loops: CDR1 SGHNT, CDR2 YYREEE (reference sequence). Here the CDR3 DNA reads TGTGCCAGCAGCTTCGAACTGAACACTGAAGCTTTCTTT. It specifies CASSFELNTEAFF.

The sample holds a few counts of this clone. Other DNA sequences in this specimen translate into the identical CDR3. The chain recombines TRBV11-3 with TRBJ2-7, with a tentative D call TRBD1 (5 bases). Germline CDR1 reads SGHNT; CDR2 reads YENEEA. The CDR3 runs to 14 residues. V gave up 2 bases and J gave up 3 bases, with 11 bases separating them. CDR3 nucleotides: TGTGCCAGCAGCTTAAGGGGCGCAGACTACGAGCAGTACTTC. Translated: CASSLRGADYEQYF.

The chain couples TRBV6-6 to TRBJ2-7; no reliable D call. CDR1 is MNHNY and CDR2 is SVGAGI in the germline V gene (reference sequence). V shed 2 bases and J shed 6 bases, with 5 bases lying between them. This CDR3 has 11 amino acids. The CDR3 DNA reads TGTGCCAGCAGTTACCACGGCGAGCAGTACTTC. Amino acids: CASSYHGEQYF.

This clone was seen more than once but under ten times. The V and J genes are TRBV11-2 and TRBJ2-5, with 9 bases lining up with TRBD2. This CDR3 has 17 amino acids. Unmatched junction bases numbered 5, after V lost 0 bases and J lost 0 bases. Germline CDR1 SGHAT, CDR2 FQNNGV. In nucleotides, the CDR3 is TGTGCCAGCAGCTTAGATCGGGCGGGGGGGGACCAAGAGACCCAGTACTTC. Translation: CASSLDRAGGDQETQYF.

V usage is TRBV7-9 and J usage is TRBJ2-1; possible D gene TRBD1, 8 bases. The V gene's germline CDR1 is SEHNR and CDR2 FQNEAQ (reference sequence). This CDR3 region has 13 residues. The V gene lost 5 bases and the J gene lost 7 bases, with 12 bases spanning the gap. The CDR3, as DNA: TGTGCCAGCAGCCACAGGGGGGGGAATGAGCAGTTCTTC. Translated, it gives CASSHRGGNEQFF.

The chain employs TRBV7-2 and TRBJ2-5; D gene unclear. The tail of the sequence fits TRBJ2-7 better, so the J call may be wrong. The CDR3 is 13 residues long. Germline lookup yields CDR1 SGHTA and CDR2 FQGNSA. CDR3 bases: TGTGCCAGCAGCTCCTCTCATCGTTACGAGCAGTACTTC. Amino acids: CASSSSHRYEQYF.

The chain links TRBV6-6 to TRBJ1-5, with D possibly being TRBD1 (6 bases). V lost 5 bases and J lost 5, with 10 bases in between. The CDR3 contains 13 residues. In germline, CDR1 is MNHNY, CDR2 SVGAGI (reference sequence). The CDR3 here is CASSVSGDQPQHF. CDR3 nucleotide sequence: TGTGCCAGCAGTGTATCAGGGGATCAGCCCCAGCATTTT.

The chain employs TRBV23-1 and TRBJ1-1; TRBD1 matches 11 bases. TRBV23-1 is an ORF, with its function uncertain. V was clipped by 9 bases and J by 10 bases; unmatched bases: 16. There are 15 residues in the CDR3. DNA for the CDR3: TGCGCCAGTCGGGGGCTTAGAGAGGGACAGGGGGTAGCTTTCTTT. This translates into CASRGLREGQGVAFF.

This clone was recorded only once. The gene calls are TRBV7-2 and TRBJ1-1; tentatively, D is TRBD1 (6 bases). The V end lost 2 bases, the J end lost 3 bases, and 16 bases lay between the germline ends. The germline V gene encodes CDR1 SGHTA and CDR2 FQGNSA. This CDR3 has 16 residues. CDR3 nucleotides: TGTGCCAGCAGCTTACTCTGGGGGCGCCTGGACACTGAAGCTTTCTTT. Translated: CASSLLWGRLDTEAFF.

The gene calls are TRBV4-1 and TRBJ1-2, with D tentatively TRBD1 (5 bases). Germline V gives CDR1 MGHRA, CDR2 YSYEKL. V gave up 0 bases and J gave up 3 bases, with 8 bases separating them. The CDR3 has 14 residues. The CDR3 spells CASSQDLGDYGYTF. CDR3 DNA: TGCGCCAGCAGCCAAGATCTGGGGGACTATGGCTACACCTTC.

This CDR3 is CASSYSQGGANVLTF. The CDR3 nucleotides are TGTGCCAGCAGTTACTCGCAGGGTGGGGCCAACGTCCTGACTTTC. The chain links TRBV6-5 to TRBJ2-6, with D tentatively TRBD1 (5 bases). Germline V gene lookup returns CDR1 MNHEY and CDR2 SVGAGI. V lost 0 bases to trimming and J lost 3 bases, with 6 bases between them. The CDR3 is 15 residues long.

The genes are TRBV6-9 and TRBJ1-5; possibly TRBD1 for D (6 bases). The CDR3 has 15 residues. Deletions cut 5 bases from V and 2 bases from J, with 13 bases between. CDR1 is MNHGY, CDR2 SVAAGI, per germline. CDR3 amino acids: CASSEAEGGNQPQHF. The CDR3 bases are TGTGCCAGCAGTGAAGCCGAGGGGGGCAATCAGCCCCAGCATTTT.

The sample holds a few counts of this clone. The chain links TRBV9 to TRBJ2-1, with 13 bases matching TRBD2. The CDR3 runs to 18 residues. V was pared by 2 bases and J by 5 bases, with 10 bases of the junction left unmatched. Per germline, CDR1 SGDLS and CDR2 YYNGEE. The CDR3 DNA sequence: TGTGCCAGCAGCGTGCGAGCGCCCGGACTAGCGGGGGACAATGAGCAGTTCTTC. The encoded protein is CASSVRAPGLAGDNEQFF. Filled out from reference TRBV9 and TRBJ2-1, the complete variable domain reads DSGVTQTPKHLITATGQRVTLRCSPRSGDLSVYWYQQSLDQGLQFLIQYYNGEERAKGNILERFSAQQFPDLHSELNLSSLELGDSALYFCASSVRAPGLAGDNEQFFGPGTRLTVL.

Comments on this clone: A much larger clone lies a single base off, so this may be a read error. This sequence joins TRBV2 and TRBJ2-7, with TRBD2 matching over 12 bases. This CDR3 spans 15 amino acids. Germline V gene sequence: CDR1 SNHLY, CDR2 FYNNEI. CDR3 amino acids: CARSPSGGGSYEQYF. CDR3 sequence (DNA): TGTGCCCGCAGTCCTAGCGGGGGGGGTTCCTACGAGCAGTACTTC.

The chain couples TRBV7-6 to TRBJ2-3; 8 bases fit TRBD1. With V trimmed by 3 bases and J by 2 bases, 7 bases remained unmatched. The CDR3 is 16 amino acids. The germline gives CDR1 SGHVS, CDR2 FNYEAQ. The chain's CDR3 is CASSFRRQGHTDTQYF. CDR3 nucleotide sequence: TGTGCCAGCAGCTTCCGCCGACAGGGGCACACAGATACGCAGTATTTT.

The chain uses TRBV14 and TRBJ1-2, with D perhaps TRBD1 (6 bases). Trimming left V 0 bases short and J 4 bases short, with 12 bases between. Germline V gene data show CDR1 as SGHDN and CDR2 as FVKESK. This CDR3 comprises 15 residues. The chain's CDR3 is CASSQDRGNLYGYTF. CDR3 DNA sequence: TGTGCCAGCAGCCAAGATAGGGGGAATCTCTATGGCTACACCTTC. The full variable domain, with the rest looked up from reference TRBV14 and TRBJ1-2, is EAGVTQFPSHSVIEKGQTVTLRCDPISGHDNLYWYRRVMGKEIKFLLHFVKESKQDESGMPNNRFLAERTGGTYSTLKVQPAELEDSGVYFCASSQDRGNLYGYTFGSGTRLTVV.

Comments on this clone: An end of the junction differs from the germline gene, which may be a read error. This chain links TRBV5-5 with TRBJ2-1; 9 bases fit TRBD2. The CDR3 runs 17 residues. The germline gives CDR1 SGHKS, CDR2 YYEKEE (reference sequence). The CDR3 loop is CASSQEEISGGNNEQFF. The CDR3 nucleotides are TGCGCCAGCAGCCAAGAAGAGATTAGCGGGGGAAACAATGAGCAGTTCTTC.

In this sample, this clone turned up a few times. CDR3 sequence (DNA): TGTGCCAGCAGCTTGAATAGGGGTGAAGCTTTCTTT. It translates to CASSLNRGEAFF. This sequence joins TRBV7-9 and TRBJ1-1; maybe TRBD1 (5 bases). V was cut by 3 bases and J by 7 bases, with 9 bases left in between. CDR3 length: 12 amino acids. Per the germline V gene, CDR1 is SEHNR and CDR2 is FQNEAQ (reference sequence).

The chain joins TRBV7-9 to TRBJ2-5; the match to TRBD1 covers 8 bases. Trimming took 2 bases from V and 4 from J; bases not matched to a gene: 0. This CDR3 has 13 amino acids. CDR1 and CDR2 (germline): SEHNR, FQNEAQ (reference sequence). CDR3 nucleotides: TGTGCCAGCAGCTTACAGGGGGCAGAGACCCAGTACTTC. It is translated as CASSLQGAETQYF.

The J gene is TRBJ2-7, the V gene TRBV11-3; D unresolved. The V gene lost 5 bases and the J gene lost 2 bases, with 22 bases spanning the gap. CDR1 and CDR2 from the germline V gene are SGHNT and YENEEA. This CDR3 comprises 17 residues. The CDR3 bases are TGTGCCAGCAGCCCGAGCCCCAAGCGATCCGCCCCCTACGAGCAGTACTTC. Translation: CASSPSPKRSAPYEQYF.